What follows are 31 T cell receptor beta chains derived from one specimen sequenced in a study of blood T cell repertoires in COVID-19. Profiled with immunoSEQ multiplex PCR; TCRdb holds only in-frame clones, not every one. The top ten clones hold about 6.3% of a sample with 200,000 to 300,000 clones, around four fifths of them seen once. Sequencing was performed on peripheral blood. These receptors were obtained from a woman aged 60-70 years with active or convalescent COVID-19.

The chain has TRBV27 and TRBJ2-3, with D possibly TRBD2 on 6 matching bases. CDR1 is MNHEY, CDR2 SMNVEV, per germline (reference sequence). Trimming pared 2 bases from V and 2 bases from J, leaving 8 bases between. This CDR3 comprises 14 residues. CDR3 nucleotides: TGTGCCAGCAGTTTAGGAGGGGCCACAGATACGCAGTATTTT. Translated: CASSLGGATDTQYF.

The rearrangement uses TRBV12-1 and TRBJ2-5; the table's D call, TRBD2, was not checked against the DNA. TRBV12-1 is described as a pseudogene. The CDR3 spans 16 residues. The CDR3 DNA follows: TGTGCCAGCAGCCCCCGCATTAGTAACCCCGAAGAGACCCAGTACTTC. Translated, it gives CASSPRISNPEETQYF.

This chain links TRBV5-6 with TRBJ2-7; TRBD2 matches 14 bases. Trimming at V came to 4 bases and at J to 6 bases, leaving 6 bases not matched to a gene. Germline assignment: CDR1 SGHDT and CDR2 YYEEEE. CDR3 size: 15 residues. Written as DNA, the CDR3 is TGTGCCAGCAGCAGGGGACTAGCGGGAGAAAGCGAGCAGTACTTC. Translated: CASSRGLAGESEQYF. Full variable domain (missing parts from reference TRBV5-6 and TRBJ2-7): DAGVTQSPTHLIKTRGQQVTLRCSPKSGHDTVSWYQQALGQGPQFIFQYYEEEERQRGNFPDRFSGHQFPNYSSELNVNALLLGDSALYLCASSRGLAGESEQYFGPGTRLTVT.

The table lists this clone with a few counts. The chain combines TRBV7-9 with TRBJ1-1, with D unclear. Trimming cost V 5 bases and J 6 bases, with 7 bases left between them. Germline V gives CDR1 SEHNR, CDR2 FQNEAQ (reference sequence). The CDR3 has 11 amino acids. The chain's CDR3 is CASSPIAEAFF. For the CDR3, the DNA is TGTGCCAGCAGCCCTATAGCTGAAGCTTTCTTT.

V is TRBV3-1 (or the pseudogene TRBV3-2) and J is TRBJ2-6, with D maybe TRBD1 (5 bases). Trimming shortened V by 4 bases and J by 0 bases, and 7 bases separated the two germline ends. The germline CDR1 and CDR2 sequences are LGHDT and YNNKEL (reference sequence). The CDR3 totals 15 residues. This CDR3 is CASSRGVSGANVLTF. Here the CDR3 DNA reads TGTGCCAGCAGCCGGGGCGTCTCTGGGGCCAACGTCCTGACTTTC.

The CDR3 DNA sequence: TGTGCCAGCAGTTACGGACAGGGTCACAATGAGCAGTTCTTC. Translated, it gives CASSYGQGHNEQFF. The chain employs TRBV6-6 and TRBJ2-1; 8 bases map to TRBD1. The CDR3 is 14 residues long. V shed 2 bases and J 5 bases; nucleotides not matched to a gene: 2. Germline V gives CDR1 MNHNY, CDR2 SVGAGI (reference sequence).

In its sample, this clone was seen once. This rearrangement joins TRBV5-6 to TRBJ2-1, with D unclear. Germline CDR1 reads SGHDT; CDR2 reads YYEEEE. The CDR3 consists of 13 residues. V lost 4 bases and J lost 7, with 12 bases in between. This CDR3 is CASSPTFRNEQFF. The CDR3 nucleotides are TGTGCCAGCAGCCCGACTTTCCGGAATGAGCAGTTCTTC.

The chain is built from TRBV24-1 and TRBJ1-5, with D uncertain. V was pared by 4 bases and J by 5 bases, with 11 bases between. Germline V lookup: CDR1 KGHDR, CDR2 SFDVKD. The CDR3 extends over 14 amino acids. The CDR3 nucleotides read TGTGCCACCAGTGACCTTAAGCGAGATCAGCCCCAGCATTTT. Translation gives CATSDLKRDQPQHF.

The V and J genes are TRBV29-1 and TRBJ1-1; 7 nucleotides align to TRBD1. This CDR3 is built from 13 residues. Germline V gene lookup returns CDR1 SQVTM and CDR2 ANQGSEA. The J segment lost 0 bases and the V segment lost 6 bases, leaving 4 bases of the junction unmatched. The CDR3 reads CSVRQGLNTEAFF. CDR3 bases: TGCAGCGTACGACAGGGATTGAACACTGAAGCTTTCTTT. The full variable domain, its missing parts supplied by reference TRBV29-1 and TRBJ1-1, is SAVISQKPSRDICQRGTSLTIQCQVDSQVTMMFWYRQQPGQSLTLIATANQGSEATYESGFVIDKFPISRPNLTFSTLTVSNMSPEDSSIYLCSVRQGLNTEAFFGQGTRLTVV.

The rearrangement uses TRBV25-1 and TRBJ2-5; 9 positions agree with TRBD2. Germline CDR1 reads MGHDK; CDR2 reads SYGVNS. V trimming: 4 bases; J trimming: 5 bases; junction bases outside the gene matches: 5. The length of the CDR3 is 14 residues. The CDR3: CASSGGTSWETQYF. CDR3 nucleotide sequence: TGTGCCAGCAGTGGGGGGACTAGCTGGGAGACCCAGTACTTC.

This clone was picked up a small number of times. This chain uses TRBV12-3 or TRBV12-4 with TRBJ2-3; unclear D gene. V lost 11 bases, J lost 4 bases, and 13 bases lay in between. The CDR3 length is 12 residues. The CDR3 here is CAEGRSADTQYF. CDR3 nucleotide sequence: TGTGCCGAAGGAAGAAGCGCAGATACGCAGTATTTT.

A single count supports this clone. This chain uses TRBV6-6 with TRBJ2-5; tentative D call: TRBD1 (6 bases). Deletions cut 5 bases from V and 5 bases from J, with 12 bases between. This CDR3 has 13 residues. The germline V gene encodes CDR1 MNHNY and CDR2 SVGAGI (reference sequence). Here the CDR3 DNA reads TGTGCCAGCAGTCAACAGGGTCAGGAGACCCAGTACTTC. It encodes CASSQQGQETQYF.

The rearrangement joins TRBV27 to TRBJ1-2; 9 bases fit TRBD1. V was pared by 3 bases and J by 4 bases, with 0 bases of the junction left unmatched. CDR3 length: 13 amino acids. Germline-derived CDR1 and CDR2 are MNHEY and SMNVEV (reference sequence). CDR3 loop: CASSLTGGYGYTF. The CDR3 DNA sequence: TGTGCCAGCAGTTTGACAGGGGGCTATGGCTACACCTTC.

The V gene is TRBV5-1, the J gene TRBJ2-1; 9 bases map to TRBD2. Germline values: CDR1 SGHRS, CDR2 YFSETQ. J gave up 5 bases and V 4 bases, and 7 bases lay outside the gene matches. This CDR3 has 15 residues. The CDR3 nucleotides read TGCGCCAGCAGCACCCGGGGCGGGGGGGACAATGAGCAGTTCTTC. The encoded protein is CASSTRGGGDNEQFF.

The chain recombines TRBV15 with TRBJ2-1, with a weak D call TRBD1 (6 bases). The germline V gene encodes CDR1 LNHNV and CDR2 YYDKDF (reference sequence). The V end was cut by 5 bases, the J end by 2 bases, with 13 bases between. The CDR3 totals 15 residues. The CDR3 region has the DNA TGTGCCACCAGCGCCCGGGACACCGCCTACAATGAGCAGTTCTTC. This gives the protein CATSARDTAYNEQFF.

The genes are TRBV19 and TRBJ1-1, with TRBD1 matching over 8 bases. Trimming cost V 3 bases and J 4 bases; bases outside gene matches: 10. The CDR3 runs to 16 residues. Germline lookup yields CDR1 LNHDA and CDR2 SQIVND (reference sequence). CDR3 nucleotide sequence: TGTGCCAGTAGTATCCAGACAGGGGCGGTAGGCACTGAAGCTTTCTTT. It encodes CASSIQTGAVGTEAFF.

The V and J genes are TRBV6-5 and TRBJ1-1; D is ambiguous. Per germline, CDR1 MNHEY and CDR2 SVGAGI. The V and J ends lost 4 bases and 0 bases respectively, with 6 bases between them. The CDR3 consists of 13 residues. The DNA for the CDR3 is TGTGCCAGCAGTTTCACAGTGAACACTGAAGCTTTCTTT. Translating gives CASSFTVNTEAFF.

Written as DNA, the CDR3 is TGTGCCAGCAGCCGGACAGGGGGCGACTATGGCTACACCTTC. It translates to CASSRTGGDYGYTF. The chain uses TRBV11-2 and TRBJ1-2, with 11 bases matching TRBD1. The CDR3 has 14 residues. Germline values: CDR1 SGHAT, CDR2 FQNNGV. Losses at the gene ends were 5 bases for V and 3 bases for J; bases not matched to a gene: 2. Using reference TRBV11-2 and TRBJ1-2 for the parts outside the CDR3, the full variable domain is EAGVAQSPRYKIIEKRQSVAFWCNPISGHATLYWYQQILGQGPKLLIQFQNNGVVDDSQLPKDRFSAERLKGVDSTLKIQPAKLEDSAVYLCASSRTGGDYGYTFGSGTRLTVV.

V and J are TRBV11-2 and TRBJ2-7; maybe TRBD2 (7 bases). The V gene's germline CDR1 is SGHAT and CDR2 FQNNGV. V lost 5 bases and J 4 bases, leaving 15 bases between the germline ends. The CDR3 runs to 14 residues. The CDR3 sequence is CASSPRGRAYEQYV. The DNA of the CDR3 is TGTGCCAGCAGCCCGAGGGGGAGGGCATACGAGCAGTACGTC.

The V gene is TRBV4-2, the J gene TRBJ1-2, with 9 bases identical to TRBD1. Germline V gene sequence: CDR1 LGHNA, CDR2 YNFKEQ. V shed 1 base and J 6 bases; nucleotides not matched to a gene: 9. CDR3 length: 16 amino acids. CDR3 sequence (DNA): TGTGCCAGCAGCCAAGTGGGACAGGGAGGTTCAAATGGCTACACCTTC. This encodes CASSQVGQGGSNGYTF.

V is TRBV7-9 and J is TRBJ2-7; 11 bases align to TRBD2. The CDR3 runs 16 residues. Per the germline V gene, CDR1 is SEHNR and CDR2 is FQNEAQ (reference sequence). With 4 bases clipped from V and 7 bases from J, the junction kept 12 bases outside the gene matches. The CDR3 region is CASSWSTTSGSYEQYF. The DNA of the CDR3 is TGTGCCAGCAGCTGGAGCACTACTAGCGGGAGTTATGAGCAGTACTTC.

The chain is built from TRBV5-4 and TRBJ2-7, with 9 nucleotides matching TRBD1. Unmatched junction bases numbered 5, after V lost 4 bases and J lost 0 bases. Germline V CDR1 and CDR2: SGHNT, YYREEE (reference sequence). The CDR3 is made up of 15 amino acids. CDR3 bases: TGTGCCAGCAGCCGTGACAGGGGGGCCTCCTACGAGCAGTACTTC. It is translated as CASSRDRGASYEQYF.

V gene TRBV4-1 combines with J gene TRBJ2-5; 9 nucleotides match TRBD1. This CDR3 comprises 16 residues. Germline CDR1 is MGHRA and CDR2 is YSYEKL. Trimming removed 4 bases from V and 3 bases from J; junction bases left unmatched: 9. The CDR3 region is CASSRGSRTGEETQYF. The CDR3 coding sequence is TGCGCCAGCAGCCGCGGATCCCGGACAGGGGAAGAGACCCAGTACTTC.

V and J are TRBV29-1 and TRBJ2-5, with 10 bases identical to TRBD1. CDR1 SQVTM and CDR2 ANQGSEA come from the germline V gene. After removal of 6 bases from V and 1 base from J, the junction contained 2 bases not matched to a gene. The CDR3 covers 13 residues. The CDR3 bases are TGCAGCGTACGGACAGGGGGCCAAGAGACCCAGTACTTC. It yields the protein CSVRTGGQETQYF.

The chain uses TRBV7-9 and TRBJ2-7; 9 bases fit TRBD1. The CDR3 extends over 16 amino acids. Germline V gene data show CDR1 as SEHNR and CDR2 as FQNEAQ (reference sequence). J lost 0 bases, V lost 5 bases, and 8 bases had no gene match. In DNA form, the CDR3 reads TGTGCCAGCAGCAAGACAGGGGGTCAAGGCTCCTACGAGCAGTACTTC. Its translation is CASSKTGGQGSYEQYF.

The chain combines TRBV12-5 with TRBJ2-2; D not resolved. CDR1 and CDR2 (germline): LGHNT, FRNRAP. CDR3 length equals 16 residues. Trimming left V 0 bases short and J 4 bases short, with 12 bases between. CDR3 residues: CASGLVAGRFTGELFF. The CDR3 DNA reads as TGTGCTAGTGGTTTGGTAGCAGGCCGGTTCACCGGGGAGCTGTTTTTT.

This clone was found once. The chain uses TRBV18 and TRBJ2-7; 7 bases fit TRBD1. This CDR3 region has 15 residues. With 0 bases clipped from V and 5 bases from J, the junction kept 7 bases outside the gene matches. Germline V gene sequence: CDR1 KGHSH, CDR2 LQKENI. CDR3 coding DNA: TGTGCCAGCTCACCACCTCCCACAGGGGATAACGAGCAGTACTTC. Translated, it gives CASSPPPTGDNEQYF.

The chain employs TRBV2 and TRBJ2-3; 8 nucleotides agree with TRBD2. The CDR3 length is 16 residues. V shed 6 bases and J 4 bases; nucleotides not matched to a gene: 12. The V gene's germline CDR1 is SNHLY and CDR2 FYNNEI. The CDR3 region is CASRPISGSLSDTQYF. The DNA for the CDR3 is TGTGCCAGCAGGCCGATAAGCGGGAGCCTTTCAGATACGCAGTATTTT.

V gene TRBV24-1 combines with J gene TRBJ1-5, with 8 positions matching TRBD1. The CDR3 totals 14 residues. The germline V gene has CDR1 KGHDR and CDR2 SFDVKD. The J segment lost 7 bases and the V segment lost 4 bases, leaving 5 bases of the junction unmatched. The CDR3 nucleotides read TGTGCCACCAGTGAGCAGGGGGCCGGACAGCCCCAGCATTTT. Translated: CATSEQGAGQPQHF.

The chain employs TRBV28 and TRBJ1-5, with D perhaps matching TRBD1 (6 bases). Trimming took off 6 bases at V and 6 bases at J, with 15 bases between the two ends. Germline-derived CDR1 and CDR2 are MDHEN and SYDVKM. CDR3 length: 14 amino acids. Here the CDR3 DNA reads TGTGCCAGCAGAAGCACAGGGCCGGGTCAGCCCCAGCATTTT. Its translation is CASRSTGPGQPQHF.

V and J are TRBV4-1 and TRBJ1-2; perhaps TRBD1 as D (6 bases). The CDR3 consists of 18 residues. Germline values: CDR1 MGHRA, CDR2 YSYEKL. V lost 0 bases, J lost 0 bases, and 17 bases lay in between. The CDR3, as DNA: TGCGCCAGCAGCCAAGATTATCCCCCCAGGGGCGCTAACTATGGCTACACCTTC. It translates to CASSQDYPPRGANYGYTF.